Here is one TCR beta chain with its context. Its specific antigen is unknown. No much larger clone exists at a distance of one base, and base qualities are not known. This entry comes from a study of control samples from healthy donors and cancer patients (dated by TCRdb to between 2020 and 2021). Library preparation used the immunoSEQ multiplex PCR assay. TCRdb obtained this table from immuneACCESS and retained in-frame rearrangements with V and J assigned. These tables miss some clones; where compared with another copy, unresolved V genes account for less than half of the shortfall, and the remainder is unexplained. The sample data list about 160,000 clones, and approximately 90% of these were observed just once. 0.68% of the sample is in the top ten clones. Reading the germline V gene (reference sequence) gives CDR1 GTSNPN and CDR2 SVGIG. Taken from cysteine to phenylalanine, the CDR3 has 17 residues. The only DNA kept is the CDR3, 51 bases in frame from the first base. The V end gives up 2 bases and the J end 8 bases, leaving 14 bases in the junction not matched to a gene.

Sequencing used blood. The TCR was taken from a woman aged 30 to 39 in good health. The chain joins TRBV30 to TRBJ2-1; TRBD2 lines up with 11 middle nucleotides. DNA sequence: TGTGCCTGGAGTCCTGGGATTAGCGGGAGGGCCATAGATGAGCAGTTCTTC. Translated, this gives CAWSPGISGRAIDEQFF.